The clone carrying this TCR beta chain was observed a single time. The antigen is undetermined. Data came from immunoSEQ multiplex PCR; TCRdb stores just in-frame clones and leaves some out. This table holds about 57,000 clones, around nine tenths found once. The germline gives CDR1 SGHRS, CDR2 YFSETQ. CDR3 length: 14 residues. The V end was cut by 4 bases, the J end by 0 bases, with 11 bases between. The data stem from a study of graft-versus-host responses after intestinal transplantation. Study outcomes and limitations: GvH clones were identified in recipient marrow, with some first appearing in ileum or blood.

The material was PBMCs, obtained 26 days after transplant. The rearrangement joins TRBV5-1 to TRBJ2-7; maybe TRBD1 (6 bases). The clonotype was recovered from a human patient who received an intestinal transplant, so some T cells may come from the graft donor. Written as DNA, the CDR3 is TGCGCCAGCAGCCCCTGGACAGACTCCTACGAGCAGTACTTC. Its translation is CASSPWTDSYEQYF. Full variable domain (rest looked up from reference TRBV5-1 and TRBJ2-7): KAGVTQTPRYLIKTRGQQVTLSCSPISGHRSVSWYQQTPGQGLQFLFEYFSETQRNKGNFPGRFSGRQFSNSRSEMNVSTLELGDSALYLCASSPWTDSYEQYFGPGTRLTVT.